This TCR beta chain was observed in a study of ipilimumab plus nivolumab after autologous stem cell transplantation. As for the study in general: Median doses per patient: four or five ipilimumab, under 10 nivolumab. Study-level points and caveats: Authors suggest TCR repertoire, Treg phenotype and gut microbiota support further study.

Here immunoSEQ multiplex PCR was the method, and the copy in TCRdb shows in-frame clones only, minus some. The sample lists approximately 84,000 clones; 83% were seen once. Ipilimumab, 1 mg/kg, started 14 to 28 days after autologous transplant. Dosing: nivolumab 3 mg/kg IV, weeks 1, 4, 7, 10, then every two weeks to week 26. Remarks on this clone: Its antigen is as yet unknown.

Trimming took 2 bases from V and 4 from J, leaving 14 bases between them. The CDR3 is 15 amino acids. The germline V gene has CDR1 MNHEY and CDR2 SMNVEV (reference sequence). Sequencing was performed on PBMCs, taken in a trial of ipilimumab plus nivolumab as post-transplant consolidation. V gene TRBV27 combines with J gene TRBJ1-2, with a weak D call TRBD1 (5 bases). The source of this sequence is a male donor with diffuse large B-cell lymphoma. The CDR3 nucleotides are TGTGCCAGCAGTTTACGCAGTTCTAGGGGCTATGGCTACACCTTC. It codes for CASSLRSSRGYGYTF.